The rows below give T cell receptor beta chains drawn from one sample of a study of cytomegalovirus exposure and HLA in healthy donors. The protocol was immunoSEQ multiplex PCR, while the TCRdb copy is restricted to in-frame clones and leaves out a portion. The sample records about 150,000 clones, approximately 70% being singletons. The sequenced sample was PBMCs. These receptors were taken from a woman aged 55-69 years in good health and CMV-seropositive. Both conserved end residues are part of each CDR3. A D gene is named only where the DNA matches it firmly. Clone size is not always given. Where it is, it says once, few, many or a class for expanded clones.

cdr3_length: 14
v_call: TRBV28
clone_size: few
d_call: TRBD2
j_call: TRBJ2-3
cdr3_nt: TGTGCCAGCAGATCTAGCGGGAGGGCAGATACGCAGTATTTT
cdr3_aa: CASRSSGRADTQYF

cdr3_length: 15
v_call: TRBV5-1
clone_size: .
d_call: TRBD1
j_call: TRBJ2-7
cdr3_nt: TGCGCCAGCAGCTTGGTTGGGCAGGGGGCCTACGAGCAGTACTTC
cdr3_aa: CASSLVGQGAYEQYF

cdr3_length: 14
v_call: TRBV15
clone_size: .
d_call: .
j_call: TRBJ1-4
cdr3_nt: TGTGCCACCAGCAGAGGGCAGTTTAATGAAAAACTGTTTTTT
cdr3_aa: CATSRGQFNEKLFF

cdr3_length: 13
v_call: TRBV27
clone_size: .
d_call: .
j_call: TRBJ1-4
cdr3_nt: TGTGCCAGCAGTTTATTAACAAATGAAAAACTGTTTTTT
cdr3_aa: CASSLLTNEKLFF

cdr3_length: 20
v_call: TRBV21-1
clone_size: .
d_call: .
j_call: TRBJ2-7
cdr3_nt: TGTGCCAGCAGCACCGGGACTAGCGGGAGTGTAACCATCCCCCCCTACGAGCAGTACTTC
cdr3_aa: CASSTGTSGSVTIPPYEQYF

cdr3_length: 13
v_call: TRBV6-1
clone_size: .
d_call: TRBD1
j_call: TRBJ1-1
cdr3_nt: TGTGCCAGCAGTGACCGGACAGGGGGCAGAGCTTTCTTT
cdr3_aa: CASSDRTGGRAFF

cdr3_length: 15
v_call: TRBV9
clone_size: few
d_call: TRBD1
j_call: TRBJ1-5
cdr3_nt: TGTGCCAGCAGTGGGACAGGGACGTTAGAGCAGCCCCAGCATTTT
cdr3_aa: CASSGTGTLEQPQHF

cdr3_length: 14
v_call: TRBV27
clone_size: .
d_call: .
j_call: TRBJ1-1
cdr3_nt: TGTGCCAGCACGGAAGGAATAGGGGGCACTGAAGCTTTCTTT
cdr3_aa: CASTEGIGGTEAFF

cdr3_length: 14
v_call: TRBV9
clone_size: .
d_call: .
j_call: TRBJ2-7
cdr3_nt: TGTGCCAGCAGCGTAGATCCCGTCCCCTACGAGCAGTACTTC
cdr3_aa: CASSVDPVPYEQYF

cdr3_length: 17
v_call: TRBV9
clone_size: few
d_call: TRBD2
j_call: TRBJ2-2
cdr3_nt: TGTGCCAGCAGCACAACCGGGACTAGGTCGAACACCGGGGAGCTGTTTTTT
cdr3_aa: CASSTTGTRSNTGELFF

cdr3_length: 14
v_call: TRBV15
clone_size: once
d_call: .
j_call: TRBJ1-4
cdr3_nt: TGTGCCACCAGCAGAGATCCCTACAATGAAAAACTGTTTTTT
cdr3_aa: CATSRDPYNEKLFF

cdr3_length: 13
v_call: TRBV5-1
clone_size: .
d_call: .
j_call: TRBJ2-5
cdr3_nt: TGCGCCAGCAGCTTGGCGAGAGGGGAGACCCAGTACTTC
cdr3_aa: CASSLARGETQYF

cdr3_length: 15
v_call: TRBV6-1
clone_size: .
d_call: TRBD1
j_call: TRBJ1-5
cdr3_nt: TGTGCCAGCAAGGGGGACAGGGCTAGCAATCAGCCCCAGCATTTT
cdr3_aa: CASKGDRASNQPQHF

cdr3_length: 14
v_call: TRBV19
clone_size: few
d_call: .
j_call: TRBJ1-5
cdr3_nt: TGTGCCAGTAGTATTGCACAGATTAATCAGCCCCAGCATTTT
cdr3_aa: CASSIAQINQPQHF

cdr3_length: 8
v_call: TRBV28
clone_size: .
d_call: .
j_call: TRBJ1-2
cdr3_nt: TGTGCCAGCAGTTTCCTCACCTTC
cdr3_aa: CASSFLTF

cdr3_length: 15
v_call: TRBV7-7
clone_size: .
d_call: TRBD2
j_call: TRBJ2-3
cdr3_nt: TGTGCTAGCTCCCACGGTAGCGGGAGCGCAGATACGCAGTATTTT
cdr3_aa: CASSHGSGSADTQYF

cdr3_length: 13
v_call: TRBV6-5
clone_size: .
d_call: TRBD1
j_call: TRBJ1-1
cdr3_nt: TGTGCCAGCAGGGGGACAGGGGTGACTGAAGCTTTCTTT
cdr3_aa: CASRGTGVTEAFF

cdr3_length: 15
v_call: TRBV14
clone_size: .
d_call: .
j_call: TRBJ1-1
cdr3_nt: TGTGCCAGCAGCCAAATCACTGGGGGGGCCACTGAAGCTTTCTTT
cdr3_aa: CASSQITGGATEAFF

cdr3_length: 15
v_call: TRBV19
clone_size: .
d_call: TRBD1
j_call: TRBJ1-5
cdr3_nt: TGTGCCAGTAGTATAGCCGCGACAGGGGGACAGCCCCAGCATTTT
cdr3_aa: CASSIAATGGQPQHF

cdr3_length: 12
v_call: TRBV12-5
clone_size: .
d_call: .
j_call: TRBJ2-3
cdr3_nt: TGTGCTAGTGGTTTGGGGCCTTATACGCAGTATTTT
cdr3_aa: CASGLGPYTQYF

cdr3_length: 14
v_call: TRBV30
clone_size: .
d_call: .
j_call: TRBJ1-3
cdr3_nt: TGTGCCTGGAATCCAGGGGTCTCTGGAAACACCATATATTTT
cdr3_aa: CAWNPGVSGNTIYF

cdr3_length: 15
v_call: TRBV18
clone_size: .
d_call: TRBD1
j_call: TRBJ1-5
cdr3_nt: TGTGCCAGCTCCCCGGGACAGGGGGATGGACAGCCCCAGCATTTT
cdr3_aa: CASSPGQGDGQPQHF